The 16 T cell receptor beta chains listed next were all sequenced from one sample in a study of OX40 agonist ivuxolimab in advanced cancers. Assay: immunoSEQ multiplex PCR; the TCRdb copy retains only in-frame clones and omits some. The top ten hold about 7% of the sample, which has some 80,000 clones, less than 85% seen once. Sequenced material: CD4+ or CD8+ T cells sorted from blood, taken in a trial of the OX40 agonist ivuxolimab. These receptors were obtained from an adult with an advanced solid tumor such as melanoma, head and neck, liver or kidney cancer.

This clone was found once. The V gene is TRBV7-3, the J gene TRBJ2-1; 9 positions agree with TRBD2. Looked up from germline, CDR1 is SGHTA and CDR2 is FQGTGA. The V and J ends lost 3 bases and 4 bases, in that order; junction bases with no gene match: 4. CDR3 length: 15 amino acids. The CDR3 coding sequence is TGTGCCAGCAGCTTTGCTAGCGGGAAATACAATGAGCAGTTCTTC. The encoded protein is CASSFASGKYNEQFF.

About this clone: A much larger clone differs from this one at a single base, so this may be a read error. This chain connects TRBV7-9 to TRBJ1-2; 7 bases map to TRBD1. CDR3 size: 14 residues. Germline assignment: CDR1 SEHNR and CDR2 FQNEAQ (reference sequence). Unmatched junction bases numbered 6, after V lost 4 bases and J lost 4 bases. CDR3 protein: CASSSPGQSYGYTF. DNA for the CDR3: TGTGCCAGCAGCTCCCCGGGACAGAGCTATGGCTACACCTTC.

The V call is TRBV5-1, the J call TRBJ1-1; 7 nucleotides agree with TRBD1. Germline V lookup: CDR1 SGHRS, CDR2 YFSETQ. V shed 2 bases and J 1 base; nucleotides not matched to a gene: 2. The CDR3 contains 14 residues. The CDR3 DNA is TGCGCCAGCAGCTTAGACAGGGCGAACACTGAAGCTTTCTTT. This codes for CASSLDRANTEAFF.

V is TRBV6-1 and J is TRBJ1-3; D not resolved. The V gene's germline CDR1 is MNHNS and CDR2 SASEGT. V lost 8 bases and J lost 1, with 9 bases in between. The CDR3 has 13 residues. CDR3 sequence: CASADNSGNTIYF. The CDR3 nucleotides read TGTGCCAGCGCTGACAATTCTGGAAACACCATATATTTT.

V gene TRBV7-2 combines with J gene TRBJ1-2; TRBD1 agrees at 7 bases. V shed 3 bases, J shed 5 bases, and the junction held 12 bases outside the gene matches. Germline V gene sequence: CDR1 SGHTA, CDR2 FQGNSA. This CDR3 has 16 residues. CDR3 residues: CASSFSQGGIAYGYTF. CDR3 DNA: TGTGCCAGCAGCTTTAGCCAGGGGGGAATAGCGTATGGCTACACCTTC.

This clone came up once. The CDR3: CASSLVGTDTQYF. In DNA, the CDR3 is TGTGCCAGCAGCTTAGTTGGAACAGATACGCAGTATTTT. The rearrangement joins TRBV7-9 to TRBJ2-3; D is undetermined. CDR1 and CDR2 (germline): SEHNR, FQNEAQ (reference sequence). The V gene lost 1 base and the J gene lost 3 bases, with 5 bases spanning the gap. This CDR3 contains 13 residues.

This chain connects TRBV5-1 to TRBJ2-1; 10 bases line up with TRBD2. The trim removed 4 bases at V and 0 bases at J, leaving 10 bases unmatched. The germline CDR1 and CDR2 sequences are SGHRS and YFSETQ. CDR3 length: 18 residues. In DNA form, the CDR3 reads TGCGCCAGCAGCAGCGGGACTAGCGCGTTAAGCTCCTACAATGAGCAGTTCTTC. Amino acids: CASSSGTSALSSYNEQFF.

The chain has TRBV30 and TRBJ2-7, with D tentatively TRBD2 (5 bases). CDR3 length: 12 residues. V lost 7 bases and J lost 3, with 13 bases in between. CDR1 and CDR2 from the germline V gene are GTSNPN and SVGIG (reference sequence). The CDR3 region is CAFRSGLYEQYF. The CDR3 DNA sequence: TGTGCCTTCCGGAGTGGACTCTACGAGCAGTACTTC.

V usage is TRBV11-2 and J usage is TRBJ2-7; no clear D. Germline CDR1 SGHAT, CDR2 FQNNGV. The V end was cut by 4 bases, the J end by 0 bases, with 25 bases between. The CDR3 sequence is 19 residues long. CDR3 loop: CASSYLRTPRGASSYEQYF. Here the CDR3 DNA reads TGTGCCAGCAGCTATTTAAGGACCCCGCGAGGCGCTAGCTCCTACGAGCAGTACTTC.

This clone was counted between two and nine times. The chain joins TRBV7-9 to TRBJ1-2; 8 nucleotides line up with TRBD1. V gave up 5 bases and J gave up 3 bases; unmatched junction bases: 2. This CDR3 has 13 amino acids. Per germline, CDR1 SEHNR and CDR2 FQNEAQ (reference sequence). The CDR3 protein is CASSGQGDYGYTF. The DNA for the CDR3 is TGTGCCAGCAGCGGACAGGGAGACTATGGCTACACCTTC.

The chain combines TRBV5-1 with TRBJ2-7; 15 positions agree with TRBD2. Germline CDR1 is SGHRS and CDR2 is YFSETQ. V trimming: 5 bases; J trimming: 5 bases; junction bases outside the gene matches: 5. There are 15 residues in the CDR3. CDR3 region: CASREGLAGGDEQYF. CDR3 DNA sequence: TGCGCCAGCAGGGAAGGACTAGCGGGAGGGGACGAGCAGTACTTC.

This clone was seen a single time. The chain links TRBV13 to TRBJ2-1; TRBD2 aligns across 8 bases. V trimming: 2 bases; J trimming: 6 bases; junction bases outside the gene matches: 12. This CDR3 has 17 residues. Germline V lookup: CDR1 PRHDT, CDR2 FYEKMQ (reference sequence). The CDR3 DNA follows: TGTGCCAGCAGCTTAAGGAGAGGGCGGGGGGCCCGCAATGAGCAGTTCTTC. This gives the protein CASSLRRGRGARNEQFF.

The chain combines TRBV9 with TRBJ2-3, with unresolved D. The CDR3 contains 13 residues. The ends were cut back, 0 bases at V and 5 bases at J, with 7 bases in the middle. CDR1 SGDLS and CDR2 YYNGEE come from the germline V gene. This chain's CDR3 is CASSVGQVDTQYF. DNA for the CDR3: TGTGCCAGCAGCGTAGGGCAAGTAGATACGCAGTATTTT.

The V and J genes are TRBV5-1 and TRBJ1-1; 9 positions match TRBD1. The length of the CDR3 is 15 residues. Looked up from germline, CDR1 is SGHRS and CDR2 is YFSETQ. Trimming at V came to 0 bases and at J to 11 bases, leaving 11 bases not matched to a gene. CDR3 residues: CASSLAGFTGGEAFF. CDR3 DNA sequence: TGCGCCAGCAGCTTGGCGGGATTTACAGGGGGCGAGGCTTTCTTT.

V and J are TRBV6-5 and TRBJ2-7, with D possibly matching TRBD1 (6 bases). V was cut by 5 bases and J by 4 bases, with 18 bases left in between. There are 15 residues in the CDR3. Germline values: CDR1 MNHEY, CDR2 SVGAGI. The CDR3 DNA reads as TGTGCCAGCAGTCGACAGGCCTCTAATCTATACGAGCAGTACTTC. Translating gives CASSRQASNLYEQYF.

The chain combines TRBV20-1 with TRBJ2-1; D is unclear. The CDR3 runs 11 residues. Per the germline V gene, CDR1 is DFQATT and CDR2 is SNEGSKA (reference sequence). The V and J ends lost 6 bases and 6 bases respectively, with 9 bases between them. This chain's CDR3 is CSAVPLNEQFF. The CDR3 nucleotides read TGCAGTGCCGTACCCCTCAATGAGCAGTTCTTC.